This is a list of T cell receptor beta chains from one sample in a study of monozygotic twins with inflammatory bowel disease. TCRdb re-called the 5' RACE reads, yielding one record per CDR3 amino acid sequence without DNA. Listed are roughly 300,000 distinct CDR3 sequences; 5.6% falls within the top ten. The specimen was blood. The source of these receptors is a human donor with ulcerative colitis or Crohn's disease, or a healthy co-twin of an affected twin (not recorded which). Each CDR3 is given with its conserved first and last residue. Fields, in order: J gene, V gene, CDR3 protein.

>TRBJ2-3|TRBV3-1
CASSHEGSGEGRADTQYF
>TRBJ1-1|TRBV12-3/TRBV12-4
CASTRTGMITEAFF
>TRBJ1-5|TRBV29-1
CSVTTGMGQPQHF
>TRBJ2-5|TRBV12-3/TRBV12-4
CASSSSGLRETQYF
>TRBJ1-1|TRBV5-4
CASSTAGTSEAFF
>TRBJ2-1|TRBV7-3
CASSSEGNEQFF
>TRBJ1-3|TRBV7-9
CASSHESSGNTIYF
>TRBJ2-7|TRBV29-1
CSVEGWKDREHYEQYF
>TRBJ2-7|TRBV25-1
CASSERLAGSYEQYF
>TRBJ2-1|TRBV19
CASTFGGSSYNEQFF
>TRBJ1-6|TRBV5-1
CASSLGQGATNSPLHF
>TRBJ2-3|TRBV5-6
CASSFPSGDDRTDTQYF
>TRBJ1-3|TRBV6-1
CASKSDRGVGNTIYF
>TRBJ2-1|TRBV6-5
CASSYSGLADEQFF
>TRBJ2-7|TRBV24-1
CATEGDVAYEQYF
>TRBJ2-5|TRBV7-9
CASTTGTLQETQYF
>TRBJ2-7|TRBV11-1
CASSLRALGLASSYEQYF
>TRBJ2-7|TRBV3-1
CASSQEGDYYLRGQYF
>TRBJ2-2|TRBV15
CATSRGQGSTGELFF
>TRBJ1-3|TRBV20-1
CSARARGSGNTIYF